The source of this TCR beta chain is a study of blood T cells in healthy people across ages. This CDR3 comprises 15 residues. Germline V gene sequence: CDR1 WNHNN, CDR2 SYGVQD (reference sequence). Through a sample-barcoded 5' primer and a J-beta primer mix, a second PCR was run for roughly 6 to 12 cycles. TCRdb redid the calling of the 5' RACE reads with MiXCR, one entry per CDR3 protein. The sample yields roughly 800,000 distinct CDR3 sequences, more than 45% seen once. The sample taken for sequencing was blood. V is TRBV10-1 and J is TRBJ2-7; 7 bases line up with TRBD1. The J call may be in error: the DNA end matches TRBJ2-5 better. The clonotype was recovered from a man aged 25-45 years in good health. Here the CDR3 DNA reads TGCGCCAGCAGTGAGGAGGAAGGGGGCGCGAAGACCCAGTACTTC. This encodes CASSEEEGGAKTQYF.